This T cell receptor (beta chain) was observed in a study of technical replicates of blood from a handful of donors. Only in-frame clones appear in the TCRdb table, and some are missing; sequencing was by immunoSEQ multiplex PCR. The table lists 75,000 to 100,000 clones, about 95% of them singletons. The sequenced sample consisted of T cells isolated from PBMCs. The sequence was obtained from a human donor in good health.

CDR3 amino acids: CASSIGPNGYTF. In DNA, the CDR3 is TGTGCCAGTAGTATTGGGCCAAATGGCTACACCTTC. The rearrangement joins TRBV19 to TRBJ1-2; D gene uncertain. The CDR3 is made up of 12 amino acids. Trimming took 3 bases from V and 6 from J, leaving 8 bases between them. Germline values: CDR1 LNHDA, CDR2 SQIVND (reference sequence).